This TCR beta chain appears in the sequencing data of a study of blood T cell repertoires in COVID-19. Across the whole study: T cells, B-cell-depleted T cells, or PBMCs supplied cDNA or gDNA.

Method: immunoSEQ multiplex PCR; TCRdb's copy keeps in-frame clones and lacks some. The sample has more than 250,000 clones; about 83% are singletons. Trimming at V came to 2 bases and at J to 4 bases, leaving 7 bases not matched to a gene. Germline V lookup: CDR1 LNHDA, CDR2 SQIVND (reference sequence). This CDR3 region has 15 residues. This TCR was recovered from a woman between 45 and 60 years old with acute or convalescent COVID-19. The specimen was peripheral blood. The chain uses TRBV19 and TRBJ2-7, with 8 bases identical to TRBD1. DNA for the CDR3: TGTGCCAGTAGTATATCGGCAGGGGGCTTGTACGAGCAGTACTTC. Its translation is CASSISAGGLYEQYF.